This TCR beta chain was recovered during a study of blood T cell repertoires in COVID-19. Looking at the study overall: Researchers got acute and convalescent COVID-19 samples from the United States, Italy and Spain.

V was shortened by 2 bases and J by 0 bases, with 5 bases between the two germline ends. This CDR3 comprises 14 residues. The germline gives CDR1 SGHTA, CDR2 FQGNSA. In the original analysis: How many nucleated cells were present was estimated from reference gene primer amplification. Assay used: immunoSEQ multiplex PCR; TCRdb lists only in-frame clones, some missing. V, J and clone size were drawn from that table, and D and trimming were deduced from the DNA. The sample holds over 250,000 clones; roughly 90% are singletons and the top ten take under 15%. Sequencing input: peripheral blood. The origin of this receptor is a woman between 65 and 79 years old with COVID-19, enrolled during active disease. This chain connects TRBV7-2 to TRBJ1-3; D unresolved. The DNA of the CDR3 is TGTGCCAGCAGCTTATATATCTCTGGAAACACCATATATTTT. Amino acid sequence: CASSLYISGNTIYF.